These T cell receptor beta chains were read from a single sample in a study of blood T cells in healthy people across ages. TCRdb reprocessed the 5' RACE reads via MiXCR and lists one record per CDR3 protein. The sample lists 790,000 or so distinct CDR3 sequences; about 61% were seen once. The sample consisted of blood. Receptors originate from a man aged 40-50 years in good health. Each CDR3 is given with its conserved first and last residue. A D gene is named only where the DNA matches it firmly. Some rows have no size entry. The others give once, few or many, or a class for an expanded clone.

v_gene: TRBV12-3/TRBV12-4; j_gene: TRBJ2-5; abundance: .; d_gene: TRBD2; CDR3nt: TGTGCCAGCAGTTTATCTCCTAGCGGGAGGGCCAGGTTACGGGAGACCCAGTACTTC; CDR3aa: CASSLSPSGRARLRETQYF
v_gene: TRBV7-9; j_gene: TRBJ2-7; abundance: once; d_gene: .; CDR3nt: TGTGCCAGCACCCCAAGGGGCCTCGAAGGCTTCTACGAGCAGTACTTC; CDR3aa: CASTPRGLEGFYEQYF
v_gene: TRBV2; j_gene: TRBJ2-6; abundance: .; d_gene: .; CDR3nt: TGTGCCAGCAGTGAAGGCCTCTTCTCTGGGGCCAACGTCCTGACTTTC; CDR3aa: CASSEGLFSGANVLTF
v_gene: TRBV12-3/TRBV12-4; j_gene: TRBJ1-1; abundance: .; d_gene: .; CDR3nt: TGTGCCAGCAGTACGTGGACAGCCCAGAACACTGAAGCTTTCTTT; CDR3aa: CASSTWTAQNTEAFF
v_gene: TRBV10-3; j_gene: TRBJ2-7; abundance: few; d_gene: .; CDR3nt: TGTGCCATCAGGGACCAGAACTACGAGCAGTACTTC; CDR3aa: CAIRDQNYEQYF
v_gene: TRBV4-1; j_gene: TRBJ2-7; abundance: .; d_gene: TRBD2; CDR3nt: TGCGCCAGCAGCCAGGGACTAGCGGGTTACGAGCAGTACTTC; CDR3aa: CASSQGLAGYEQYF
v_gene: TRBV6-5; j_gene: TRBJ1-5; abundance: .; d_gene: .; CDR3nt: TGTGCCAGCAGTTCCCTGGGGGAAGGTCAGCCCCAGCATTTT; CDR3aa: CASSSLGEGQPQHF
v_gene: TRBV10-3; j_gene: TRBJ2-5; abundance: .; d_gene: TRBD1; CDR3nt: TGTGCCATCAGTGATCCCAAGGGACAGGCGCAAGAGACCCAGTACTTC; CDR3aa: CAISDPKGQAQETQYF
v_gene: TRBV5-1; j_gene: TRBJ2-1; abundance: .; d_gene: TRBD1; CDR3nt: TGCGCCAGCAGCCCCGGACAGGGGGCTGGGTATGAGCAGTTCTTC; CDR3aa: CASSPGQGAGYEQFF
v_gene: TRBV9; j_gene: TRBJ1-5; abundance: .; d_gene: TRBD1; CDR3nt: TGTGCCAGCAGCCGAAACACAGGGGGCAATCAGCCCCAGCATTTT; CDR3aa: CASSRNTGGNQPQHF
v_gene: TRBV20-1; j_gene: TRBJ1-5; abundance: .; d_gene: .; CDR3nt: TGCAGTGCTAGAGTAGCGGAAGGCAATCAGCCCCAGCATTTT; CDR3aa: CSARVAEGNQPQHF
v_gene: TRBV27; j_gene: TRBJ2-5; abundance: .; d_gene: .; CDR3nt: TGTGCCAGCAGTTTATCGGGGGGGGCTCAAGAGACCCAGTACTTC; CDR3aa: CASSLSGGAQETQYF
v_gene: TRBV29-1; j_gene: TRBJ2-1; abundance: .; d_gene: TRBD2; CDR3nt: TGCAGCGTTCGGACTAGCAACAATGAGCAGTTCTTC; CDR3aa: CSVRTSNNEQFF
v_gene: TRBV4-3; j_gene: TRBJ2-7; abundance: .; d_gene: .; CDR3nt: TGCGCCAGCAGCCAAAAACCGGGACCCCCGCCCTACGAGCAGTACTTC; CDR3aa: CASSQKPGPPPYEQYF
v_gene: TRBV4-1; j_gene: TRBJ2-7; abundance: .; d_gene: .; CDR3nt: TGCGCCAGCAGCCAAGTTGTAGGGGTTGAGCAGTACTTC; CDR3aa: CASSQVVGVEQYF
v_gene: TRBV29-1; j_gene: TRBJ2-3; abundance: .; d_gene: .; CDR3nt: TGCAGCGTCGGGCGATCAGGGTCAGGCACAGATACGCAGTATTTT; CDR3aa: CSVGRSGSGTDTQYF
v_gene: TRBV3-1; j_gene: TRBJ2-1; abundance: .; d_gene: .; CDR3nt: TGTGCCAGCAGCCAAGATGAAACTACGGGGAGGGAGCAGTTCTTC; CDR3aa: CASSQDETTGREQFF
v_gene: TRBV7-2; j_gene: TRBJ1-2; abundance: once; d_gene: .; CDR3nt: TGTGCCAGCAGCTTCCAGGGGCAGGCGCTAGATGGCTACACCTTC; CDR3aa: CASSFQGQALDGYTF
v_gene: TRBV20-1; j_gene: TRBJ1-1; abundance: .; d_gene: .; CDR3nt: TGCAGTGCTAGGTTCCCGACGGTGAACACTGAAGCTTTCTTT; CDR3aa: CSARFPTVNTEAFF
v_gene: TRBV6-2/TRBV6-3; j_gene: TRBJ1-5; abundance: .; d_gene: .; CDR3nt: TGTGCCAGCAGGGCCCCAAAAGGGGTAACTCAGCCCCAGCATTTT; CDR3aa: CASRAPKGVTQPQHF
v_gene: TRBV6-2/TRBV6-3; j_gene: TRBJ1-1; abundance: .; d_gene: TRBD1; CDR3nt: TGTGCCAGCAGTTACACCCAAACGACCGGGACAGGGAGCCGGGGCACTGAAGCTTTCTTT; CDR3aa: CASSYTQTTGTGSRGTEAFF
v_gene: TRBV10-3; j_gene: TRBJ1-5; abundance: many; d_gene: .; CDR3nt: TGTGCCATCAGTGCGGCGACGGATAGCAATCAGCCCCAGCATTTT; CDR3aa: CAISAATDSNQPQHF
v_gene: TRBV5-1; j_gene: TRBJ1-1; abundance: .; d_gene: .; CDR3nt: TGCGCCAGCAGCTTGGAGGTCACAGGGTTCACTGAAGCTTTCTTT; CDR3aa: CASSLEVTGFTEAFF
v_gene: TRBV9; j_gene: TRBJ2-7; abundance: .; d_gene: .; CDR3nt: TGTGCCAGCAGCGTAGCAGTGCAACCGTACGAGCAGTACTTC; CDR3aa: CASSVAVQPYEQYF
v_gene: TRBV5-1; j_gene: TRBJ2-7; abundance: .; d_gene: TRBD2; CDR3nt: TGCGCCAGCAGCGCAGGGACTAGCGCGTACAATGAGCAGTACTTC; CDR3aa: CASSAGTSAYNEQYF
v_gene: TRBV7-2; j_gene: TRBJ2-5; abundance: .; d_gene: .; CDR3nt: TGTGCCAGCAGCTTAGCGCTCCGGGGGGCCCGGCAAGAGACCCAGTACTTC; CDR3aa: CASSLALRGARQETQYF
v_gene: TRBV5-5; j_gene: TRBJ2-5; abundance: .; d_gene: .; CDR3nt: TGTGCCAGCAGCTTGGTTGGGGTGACAGGAGGCGAGACCCAGTACTTC; CDR3aa: CASSLVGVTGGETQYF
v_gene: TRBV6-6; j_gene: TRBJ1-1; abundance: .; d_gene: .; CDR3nt: TGTGCCAGCACAGCCAAGGGATACTACACTGAAGCTTTCTTT; CDR3aa: CASTAKGYYTEAFF
v_gene: TRBV28; j_gene: TRBJ2-7; abundance: .; d_gene: .; CDR3nt: TGTGCCAGCAGTCCCACCCTCGAATCTGGCCGAGTGGGGGGGACACAGTACTTC; CDR3aa: CASSPTLESGRVGGTQYF
v_gene: TRBV20-1; j_gene: TRBJ1-1; abundance: .; d_gene: .; CDR3nt: TGCAGTGCTAGCGTTGTACTGAACACTGAAGCTTTCTTT; CDR3aa: CSASVVLNTEAFF
v_gene: TRBV20-1; j_gene: TRBJ2-3; abundance: .; d_gene: .; CDR3nt: TGCAGTGCTAGATGGACAGCGGGCACAGATACGCAGTATTTT; CDR3aa: CSARWTAGTDTQYF